A single sample gave rise to the 8 T cell receptor beta chains below, sequenced in a study of OX40 agonist ivuxolimab in advanced cancers. Assay used: immunoSEQ multiplex PCR; TCRdb lists only in-frame clones, some missing. The sample lists around 40,000 clones, about 87% occurring once. The sequencing here drew on CD4+ or CD8+ T cells sorted from blood, taken in a trial of the OX40 agonist ivuxolimab. The receptors were gathered from an adult with an advanced solid tumor such as melanoma, head and neck, liver or kidney cancer.

CDR3 DNA: TGCGCCAGCAGCCAATGGCCGACGGCACAGTACTTC. It encodes CASSQWPTAQYF. The chain employs TRBV4-1 and TRBJ2-7; D uncertain. The CDR3 has 12 amino acids. V was cut by 2 bases and J by 10 bases, with 12 bases left in between. Germline CDR1 reads MGHRA; CDR2 reads YSYEKL.

This chain uses TRBV28 with TRBJ1-2, with 8 nucleotides matching TRBD1. Germline V lookup: CDR1 MDHEN, CDR2 SYDVKM. This CDR3 comprises 13 residues. Trimming removed 5 bases from V and 7 bases from J; junction bases left unmatched: 6. The CDR3 loop is CASSTLQGGGYTF. The CDR3 DNA reads TGTGCCAGCAGTACACTACAGGGGGGTGGCTACACCTTC.

CDR3 region: CASTLLGTGPRETQYF. CDR3 sequence (DNA): TGTGCCAGCACCCTGCTGGGGACAGGCCCTCGAGAGACCCAGTACTTC. The chain combines TRBV5-5 with TRBJ2-5, with 8 bases aligning to TRBD1. The J segment lost 4 bases and the V segment lost 6 bases, leaving 14 bases of the junction unmatched. There are 16 residues in the CDR3. The germline gives CDR1 SGHKS, CDR2 YYEKEE (reference sequence).

The chain combines TRBV28 with TRBJ2-1; 10 bases agree with TRBD1. Germline CDR1 and CDR2: MDHEN and SYDVKM. V gave up 3 bases and J gave up 5 bases; unmatched junction bases: 4. The CDR3 spans 15 residues. CDR3 protein: CASSFSGTGDNEQFF. The CDR3 DNA sequence: TGTGCCAGCAGTTTTTCGGGGACAGGGGACAATGAGCAGTTCTTC.

The chain combines TRBV7-8 with TRBJ2-7; 7 bases are shared with TRBD1. Per germline, CDR1 SGHVS and CDR2 FQNEAQ. CDR3 length: 13 residues. The junction had 1 base not matched to a gene; V was cut back by 5 bases and J by 0 bases. CDR3 protein: CASSEGASYEQYF. The CDR3 nucleotides read TGTGCCAGCAGCGAGGGGGCCTCCTACGAGCAGTACTTC.

The CDR3 loop is CASSLSDRATGELFF. Written as DNA, the CDR3 is TGTGCCAGCAGTTTATCGGACAGGGCGACCGGGGAGCTGTTTTTT. This chain connects TRBV27 to TRBJ2-2; 8 positions match TRBD1. Germline CDR1 is MNHEY and CDR2 is SMNVEV (reference sequence). Trimming took 0 bases from V and 5 from J; bases not matched to a gene: 2. The CDR3 extends over 15 amino acids.

The rearrangement uses TRBV27 and TRBJ2-3; 8 bases are shared with TRBD2. This CDR3 region has 15 residues. V was pared by 7 bases and J by 3 bases, with 9 bases of the junction left unmatched. Germline V lookup: CDR1 MNHEY, CDR2 SMNVEV (reference sequence). CDR3 sequence: CASTRGGILTDTQYF. CDR3 nucleotides: TGTGCCAGCACCCGCGGGGGGATCTTGACAGATACGCAGTATTTT.

The chain employs TRBV5-5 and TRBJ2-1, with 11 bases fitting TRBD2. CDR1 and CDR2 (germline): SGHKS, YYEKEE (reference sequence). This CDR3 is built from 18 residues. J lost 0 bases, V lost 3 bases, and 8 bases had no gene match. In DNA, the CDR3 is TGTGCCAGCAGCTCCGGGACTAGCGGAGCAAGCTCCTACAATGAGCAGTTCTTC. Its translation: CASSSGTSGASSYNEQFF. Complete variable domain (other parts from reference TRBV5-5 and TRBJ2-1): DAGVTQSPTHLIKTRGQQVTLRCSPISGHKSVSWYQQVLGQGPQFIFQYYEKEERGRGNFPDRFSARQFPNYSSELNVNALLLGDSALYLCASSSGTSGASSYNEQFFGPGTRLTVL.